The clone carrying this T cell receptor (beta chain) was seen a single time. Its specificity is unknown. This entry comes from a study of T cell responses to AZD1222 COVID-19 vaccine. Study-level results: Only 5 or 6 people who got AZD1222 tested seropositive at baseline.

CDR1 is ENHRY and CDR2 is SYGVKD in the germline V gene. J gave up 7 bases and V 2 bases, and 10 bases lay outside the gene matches. The CDR3 is made up of 17 amino acids. Assay used: immunoSEQ multiplex PCR; TCRdb lists only in-frame clones, some missing. The data show 100,000 to 150,000 clones, roughly 90% seen once. This sequence originates from an adult in good health. Material: peripheral blood, obtained on day 0 of AZD1222 vaccination. The chain combines TRBV10-3 with TRBJ2-3; TRBD2 aligns across 12 bases. The CDR3 sequence is CAISETGLAGGPHTQYF. In nucleotides, the CDR3 is TGTGCCATCAGTGAGACGGGGCTAGCGGGAGGGCCGCATACGCAGTATTTT.